What follows are 10 T cell receptor beta chains derived from one specimen sequenced in a study of Ad26.COV2.S vaccination and SARS-CoV-2 variants. Here immunoSEQ multiplex PCR was the method, and the copy in TCRdb shows in-frame clones only, minus some. In the table there are some 340,000 clones, just over 85% of which are singletons. As for treatment: roughly 20 received Ad26.COV2.S at low or high dose, single or two shots; about five received placebo; per-sample allocation not given. The investigators took samples on day 63 after the first vaccine or placebo injection. The source material was peripheral blood, sampled in a trial of Ad26.COV2.S vaccine versus placebo. Receptor source: a person aged 18-65 years who received the Ad26.COV2.S COVID-19 vaccine or a placebo.

The chain carries TRBV4-3 and TRBJ2-1; no reliable D call. Germline lookup yields CDR1 LGHNA and CDR2 YSLEER. V lost 5 bases to trimming and J lost 8 bases, with 10 bases between them. The CDR3 has 12 residues. CDR3 loop: CASSELRYEQFF. As DNA, the CDR3 is TGCGCCAGCAGCGAACTACGGTATGAGCAGTTCTTC.

The chain links TRBV18 to TRBJ2-7; D perhaps matches TRBD2 (6 bases). Germline CDR1 and CDR2: KGHSH and LQKENI. The V end was cut by 2 bases, the J end by 2 bases, with 10 bases between. CDR3 length: 14 residues. In DNA form, the CDR3 reads TGTGCCAGCTCACCAGGGTCGGGGGCCTACGAGCAGTACTTC. Translated, it gives CASSPGSGAYEQYF.

On this clone: Other DNA sequences in the same sample also yield this CDR3. This chain links TRBV4-3 with TRBJ2-2, with D perhaps matching TRBD2 (6 bases). This CDR3 has 15 amino acids. Trimming left V 0 bases short and J 5 bases short, with 10 bases between. Looked up from germline, CDR1 is LGHNA and CDR2 is YSLEER. CDR3 nucleotide sequence: TGCGCCAGCAGCCAAGAGGGGGGTAGAACCGGGGAGCTGTTTTTT. Amino acid sequence: CASSQEGGRTGELFF.

The chain combines TRBV11-2 with TRBJ1-3; no definite D call. Germline V gives CDR1 SGHAT, CDR2 FQNNGV. This CDR3 has 14 residues. V lost 2 bases and J lost 0, with 5 bases in between. The CDR3 is CASSLWSSGNTIYF. The CDR3 DNA is TGTGCCAGCAGCTTATGGAGCTCTGGAAACACCATATATTTT. Complete variable domain (other parts from reference TRBV11-2 and TRBJ1-3): EAGVAQSPRYKIIEKRQSVAFWCNPISGHATLYWYQQILGQGPKLLIQFQNNGVVDDSQLPKDRFSAERLKGVDSTLKIQPAKLEDSAVYLCASSLWSSGNTIYFGEGSWLTVV.

The J gene is TRBJ1-3, the V gene TRBV2; TRBD1 might be the D (6 bases). The germline CDR1 and CDR2 sequences are SNHLY and FYNNEI. CDR3 length: 15 amino acids. Trimming stripped 8 bases from V and 4 bases from J, with 18 bases between. CDR3 DNA: TGTGCCAGCGCCCCCCCAGGGGATCTCGGAAACACCATATATTTT. Encoded protein: CASAPPGDLGNTIYF.

This clone was observed a handful of times. This chain links TRBV15 with TRBJ2-5; D possibly corresponds to TRBD1 (6 bases). The CDR3 is 16 amino acids. V lost 0 bases to trimming and J lost 3 bases, with 14 bases between them. From germline, CDR1 is LNHNV and CDR2 YYDKDF (reference sequence). The CDR3 is CATSRDVTGIEETQYF. The CDR3 region has the DNA TGTGCCACCAGCAGAGATGTAACAGGGATTGAAGAGACCCAGTACTTC.

The genes are TRBV18 and TRBJ1-4, with a weak D call TRBD1 (6 bases). The CDR3 contains 13 residues. V gave up 3 bases and J gave up 13 bases, with 15 bases separating them. CDR1 KGHSH and CDR2 LQKENI come from the germline V gene. The CDR3 here is CASSPPAGVSLFF. CDR3 DNA sequence: TGTGCCAGCTCACCCCCAGCAGGGGTTTCACTGTTTTTT.

The chain joins TRBV7-9 to TRBJ2-7, with TRBD2 as a possible D gene (6 bases). Per the germline V gene, CDR1 is SEHNR and CDR2 is FQNEAQ (reference sequence). The V and J ends lost 5 bases and 5 bases respectively, with 19 bases between them. The CDR3 contains 15 residues. The CDR3 DNA reads TGTGCCAGCAGCAATTCACTAGCAACCGAGGACGAGCAGTACTTC. Translated, it gives CASSNSLATEDEQYF.

CDR3 in DNA: TGTGCCAGCAGCTTCCAGGACTTGAGGACTGAAGCTTTCTTT. It translates to CASSFQDLRTEAFF. The gene calls are TRBV11-2 and TRBJ1-1, with D uncertain. V was pared by 3 bases and J by 5 bases, with 13 bases between. Germline assignment: CDR1 SGHAT and CDR2 FQNNGV. This CDR3 has 14 amino acids.

The gene calls are TRBV3-1 (or the pseudogene TRBV3-2) and TRBJ1-2; the D is unclear. From germline, CDR1 is LGHDT and CDR2 YNNKEL (reference sequence). CDR3 length: 17 residues. V lost 5 bases to trimming and J lost 4 bases, with 23 bases between them. CDR3 sequence (DNA): TGTGCCAGCAGCTCACCGGGTAGGGTACATCTAGGCTATGGCTACACCTTC. This translates into CASSSPGRVHLGYGYTF.